The subject of this entry is one T cell receptor (beta chain). In the source study's methods: How many nucleated cells were present was estimated from reference gene primer amplification. Sequencing used immunoSEQ multiplex PCR; TCRdb keeps in-frame clones, though not all of them. Clone size and V and J calls were adopted from that table, with D and trimming inferred from the DNA. The table shows about 400,000 clones, with about 90% occurring only once. The data are from a study of blood T cell repertoires in COVID-19. Study details: Samples came from the United States, Italy and Spain, spanning acute and convalescent COVID-19. T cells, B-cell-depleted T cells, or PBMCs provided the cDNA or gDNA that served as material.

CDR3 size: 14 residues. Trimming took 6 bases from V and 6 from J; bases not matched to a gene: 7. Per germline, CDR1 MNHEY and CDR2 SVGAGI. Input material: peripheral blood. The chain has TRBV6-5 and TRBJ1-5, with 8 bases that match TRBD1. This TCR derives from a man in his forties with acute or convalescent COVID-19. The CDR3 loop is CASSSDRVGQPQHF. The CDR3 coding sequence is TGTGCCAGCAGCTCGGACAGGGTAGGTCAGCCCCAGCATTTT.